A single sample gave rise to the 5 T cell receptor beta chains below, sequenced in a study of early T cells in non-severe SARS-CoV-2 infection. TCRdb reanalysed the 5' RACE reads using MiXCR and keeps one entry per CDR3 protein. The sample lists 25,000 to 35,000 distinct CDR3 sequences, about 2.7% seen once, with under 0.75% in the top ten. The sequenced sample consisted of whole blood. Receptors were obtained from an adult who was a healthcare worker with PCR-confirmed SARS-CoV-2 infection or an uninfected control (not recorded which).

This clonotype was observed a few times. The chain joins TRBV13 to TRBJ2-5; 10 nucleotides match TRBD2. This CDR3 is built from 19 residues. V dropped 5 bases and J dropped 0; count of bases not matched to a gene: 15. The germline gives CDR1 PRHDT, CDR2 FYEKMQ (reference sequence). This CDR3 is CASSPTLLAGPKYQETQYF. The DNA of the CDR3 is TGTGCCAGCAGCCCTACCCTACTAGCGGGGCCAAAGTACCAAGAGACCCAGTACTTC.

This clonotype was recorded at least ten times. This rearrangement joins TRBV28 to TRBJ2-5; 10 nucleotides align to TRBD2. The V gene end was trimmed by 6 bases and the J gene end by 5 bases; junction bases not matched to a gene: 6. CDR3 length: 14 residues. Germline loops: CDR1 MDHEN, CDR2 SYDVKM. The CDR3 loop is CASRSGGAFETQYF. The CDR3 DNA follows: TGTGCCAGCAGGAGCGGGGGGGCTTTTGAGACCCAGTACTTC.

The sample holds many counts of this clonotype. The CDR3 DNA reads as TGTGCCAGCAGCGTAGACGGGGGCGACGAAAAACTGTTTTTT. Translating it yields CASSVDGGDEKLFF. V usage is TRBV9 and J usage is TRBJ1-4, with D perhaps matching TRBD1 (6 bases). V was pared by 0 bases and J by 8 bases, with 11 bases between. Germline values: CDR1 SGDLS, CDR2 YYNGEE. The CDR3 contains 14 residues.

This clonotype is medium-sized by share. V usage is TRBV20-1 and J usage is TRBJ1-1; D uncertain. Looked up from germline, CDR1 is DFQATT and CDR2 is SNEGSKA (reference sequence). The CDR3 sequence is 13 residues long. V lost 6 bases to trimming and J lost 8 bases, with 19 bases between them. The CDR3 nucleotides read TGCAGTGCCCCGGCCCCCGGTGTCAAAGAAGCTTTCTTT. Protein sequence: CSAPAPGVKEAFF.

This clonotype was counted many times. This chain links TRBV12-3 or TRBV12-4 with TRBJ1-1; 8 bases match TRBD1. The CDR3 has 15 amino acids. Trimming removed 4 bases from V and 1 base from J; junction bases left unmatched: 5. CDR3 DNA sequence: TGTGCCAGCAGTTCTACTGGGACAGGGAACACTGAAGCTTTCTTT. It codes for CASSSTGTGNTEAFF.